There are a few counts of the clone carrying this TCR beta chain. Blood PBMC samples: pre-vaccination, two weeks post third vaccination, and at tumor progression. The CDR3 extends over 13 amino acids. The germline CDR1 and CDR2 sequences are SNHLY and FYNNEI. V was shortened by 2 bases and J by 3 bases, with 7 bases between the two germline ends. The data were obtained in a study of glioma-infiltrating T cells after dendritic cell vaccination. Study context: Treatment, given 2003 to 2012, was autologous tumor lysate-pulsed dendritic cell vaccination. Patients received three intradermal dendritic cell vaccine injections at biweekly intervals.

The PCR used 60 V beta and 13 J beta primers. The table came from immunoSEQ multiplex PCR; TCRdb's copy has only in-frame clones and leaves some out. This sample has 65,000 to 80,000 clones, with around 81% found just once. This rearrangement joins TRBV2 to TRBJ1-1, with D tentatively TRBD1 (6 bases). The sample here was blood, taken before dendritic cell vaccination. The clonotype comes from a human donor with glioblastoma. For the CDR3, the DNA is TGTGCCAGCAGTGAACAGGGGTACACTGAAGCTTTCTTT. Its protein is CASSEQGYTEAFF.